This T cell receptor beta chain originates from a study of T cells in Graves' hyperthyroidism and ophthalmopathy. This clonotype has more than one count but fewer than ten. No antigen is known for it. Trimming pared 8 bases from V and 4 bases from J, leaving 11 bases between. The CDR3 totals 12 residues. The germline V gene encodes CDR1 MNHNS and CDR2 SASEGT. Broader study findings: Blood also contained most expanded thyroid clonotypes above 0.001.

With a duration under 2 months, the hyperthyroidism was newly diagnosed in patients aged 18 to 65. Uncontrolled infection, other autoimmune disease, pregnancy and lactation each barred patients from inclusion. RNA transcripts served as the template for amplifying TCR beta CDR3 regions. In the first-round RT-PCR of the TCR CDR3, the HTBI primer set was used. TCRdb re-derived calls from the multiplex PCR reads in MiXCR, one entry per CDR3 protein. The repertoire holds some 510,000 distinct CDR3 sequences, with roughly 20% as singletons. The TCR originated in a man younger than 35 with Graves' hyperthyroidism. Source material: blood. This chain connects TRBV6-1 to TRBJ1-1; unclear D gene. CDR3 amino acids: CASYRVSTEAFF. CDR3 nucleotides: TGTGCCAGCTACCGGGTCAGCACTGAAGCTTTCTTT.